These T cell receptor beta chains were read from a single sample in a study of Ad26.COV2.S vaccination and SARS-CoV-2 variants. Repertoires were generated with immunoSEQ multiplex PCR, while TCRdb's copy carries only in-frame clones and drops some. The table lists hundreds of thousands of clones, roughly 90% of them singletons. The sequences come from peripheral blood, collected in a trial of Ad26.COV2.S vaccine versus placebo. The receptors come from a person aged 18-65 years who received the Ad26.COV2.S COVID-19 vaccine or a placebo. The CDR3 runs from the conserved cysteine through the conserved F or W. D genes are given only for firm matches. Size values are once, few and many counts, or a class for expanded clones, and some rows have none.

j_call: TRBJ1-2; d_call: -; clone_size: -; v_call: TRBV6-4; cdr3_nt: TGTGCCAGCAGTGACTCGAACGTTGGAGGCTACACCTTC; cdr3_aa: CASSDSNVGGYTF
j_call: TRBJ2-1; d_call: TRBD2; clone_size: -; v_call: TRBV27; cdr3_nt: TGTGCCAGCAGTCCACGACTAGCGGGAGGGTACAATGAGCAGTTCTTC; cdr3_aa: CASSPRLAGGYNEQFF
j_call: TRBJ1-3; d_call: -; clone_size: -; v_call: TRBV3-1/TRBV3-2; cdr3_nt: TGTGCCAGCAGCCAAGTAACCGGCTCTGGAAACACCATATATTTT; cdr3_aa: CASSQVTGSGNTIYF
j_call: TRBJ1-1; d_call: -; clone_size: -; v_call: TRBV4-3; cdr3_nt: TGCGCCAGCAGCCCAGAGCAGGGGAACACTGAAGCTTTCTTT; cdr3_aa: CASSPEQGNTEAFF
j_call: TRBJ2-6; d_call: TRBD1; clone_size: -; v_call: TRBV11-2; cdr3_nt: TGTGCCAGCAGGCTAACCCCGGGACAGGCGTTCTCTGGGGCCAACGTCCTGACTTTC; cdr3_aa: CASRLTPGQAFSGANVLTF
j_call: TRBJ1-5; d_call: -; clone_size: -; v_call: TRBV5-4; cdr3_nt: TGTGCCAGCAACCGATTTGCGACCCTCCCCTATAGCAATCAGCCCCAGCATTTT; cdr3_aa: CASNRFATLPYSNQPQHF
j_call: TRBJ1-1; d_call: TRBD1; clone_size: -; v_call: TRBV5-1; cdr3_nt: TGCGCCAGCCAAGAGGGGGCTTCGAACACTGAAGCTTTCTTT; cdr3_aa: CASQEGASNTEAFF
j_call: TRBJ1-5; d_call: TRBD1; clone_size: -; v_call: TRBV19; cdr3_nt: TGTGCCAGTAGTATTGACAGGGGTAGCAGCAATCAGCCCCAGCATTTT; cdr3_aa: CASSIDRGSSNQPQHF
j_call: TRBJ2-7; d_call: -; clone_size: -; v_call: TRBV3-1/TRBV3-2; cdr3_nt: TGTGCCAGCAACCTCTTCGGACTGCTCTTCTACGAGCAGTACTTC; cdr3_aa: CASNLFGLLFYEQYF
j_call: TRBJ1-1; d_call: -; clone_size: -; v_call: TRBV7-9; cdr3_nt: TGTGCCAGCAGCTCCCTATACACTGAAGCTTTCTTT; cdr3_aa: CASSSLYTEAFF
j_call: TRBJ2-1; d_call: TRBD2; clone_size: once; v_call: TRBV7-8; cdr3_nt: TGTGCCAGCAGCTTAACGGGGGGAGTGTACAATGAGCAGTTCTTC; cdr3_aa: CASSLTGGVYNEQFF
j_call: TRBJ2-1; d_call: -; clone_size: -; v_call: TRBV28; cdr3_nt: TGTGCCAGCAGTAGAGGGGGAGGATACAATGAGCAGTTCTTC; cdr3_aa: CASSRGGGYNEQFF
j_call: TRBJ2-1; d_call: -; clone_size: -; v_call: TRBV7-3; cdr3_nt: TGTGCCAGCAGCTTAACGCCCGGTAGCTCCTACAATGAGCAGTTCTTC; cdr3_aa: CASSLTPGSSYNEQFF
j_call: TRBJ2-5; d_call: TRBD1; clone_size: -; v_call: TRBV10-3; cdr3_nt: TGTGCCATCAGCCCGGGACAGGGCAAAGAGACCCAGTACTTC; cdr3_aa: CAISPGQGKETQYF
j_call: TRBJ1-1; d_call: -; clone_size: once; v_call: TRBV28; cdr3_nt: TGTGCCAGCAGTTCCGGGACACCGAACACTGAAGCTTTCTTT; cdr3_aa: CASSSGTPNTEAFF
j_call: TRBJ2-7; d_call: -; clone_size: medium-sized; v_call: TRBV5-6; cdr3_nt: TGTGCCAGTCGGGGCCCGGGTTACGAGCAGTACTTC; cdr3_aa: CASRGPGYEQYF
j_call: TRBJ2-7; d_call: -; clone_size: -; v_call: TRBV19; cdr3_nt: TGTGCCAGTAGCCGGGACAGCGGGGACGAGCAGTACTTC; cdr3_aa: CASSRDSGDEQYF
j_call: TRBJ2-7; d_call: -; clone_size: -; v_call: TRBV5-6; cdr3_nt: TGTGCCAGCAGCCCCTGGGCGGGTGAGCAGTACTTC; cdr3_aa: CASSPWAGEQYF
j_call: TRBJ2-1; d_call: -; clone_size: -; v_call: TRBV6-2/TRBV6-3; cdr3_nt: TGTGCCAGCAGTAGGACTCACAATGAGCAGTTCTTC; cdr3_aa: CASSRTHNEQFF
j_call: TRBJ1-2; d_call: TRBD1; clone_size: few; v_call: TRBV7-9; cdr3_nt: TGTGCCAGCAGCTTTGACAGGGAGTATGGCTACACCTTC; cdr3_aa: CASSFDREYGYTF
j_call: TRBJ1-2; d_call: TRBD1; clone_size: once; v_call: TRBV5-1; cdr3_nt: TGCGCCAGCAGCTTGGATGGGAGGGGGCCGAGCTATGGCTACACCTTC; cdr3_aa: CASSLDGRGPSYGYTF
j_call: TRBJ2-3; d_call: -; clone_size: -; v_call: TRBV18; cdr3_nt: TGTGCCAGCTCAACTTCTATTATGGGGGATACGCAGTATTTT; cdr3_aa: CASSTSIMGDTQYF
j_call: TRBJ1-1; d_call: -; clone_size: -; v_call: TRBV28; cdr3_nt: TGTGCCAGCAGGGTCGGCAGGGGAAAAGCTTTCTTT; cdr3_aa: CASRVGRGKAFF